This TCR beta chain was captured by sequencing in a study of T-cell memory formation after mild COVID-19. Overall study: Largely donor-specific TCR clusters were found.

TCRdb re-called the 5' RACE reads through MiXCR, storing one row per CDR3 protein. This table holds roughly 130,000 distinct CDR3 sequences, around 15% found once. The CDR3 contains 13 residues. V was cut by 10 bases and J by 8 bases, with 21 bases left in between. The germline V gene encodes CDR1 MNHEY and CDR2 SVGEGT. Study-wide results and limits: Clones from the second wave (peaking day 37) had unconfirmed SARS-CoV-2 specificity. Several responding clones turned up in pre-infection memory, indicating that cross-reactive memory may have taken part.

Regarding this clonotype: The antigen is not known.

The TCR comes from a man aged 18 to 29 who had mild COVID-19 (a few samples of this study predate the infection). Cell type and time point are not known. This chain joins TRBV6-2 or TRBV6-3 and TRBJ2-7; D is possibly TRBD1 (6 bases). The source material was PBMCs or a T cell subset sorted from them (not recorded which). The chain's CDR3 is CANLTRGRSQQYV. CDR3 coding DNA: TGTGCCAACTTGACCAGGGGTAGGTCCCAGCAGTACGTC.